This is a list of T cell receptor beta chains from one sample in a study of blood T cells in healthy people across ages. TCRdb independently ran MiXCR on the 5' RACE reads; one entry per CDR3 protein. The top ten hold less than 25% of the sample, which has 700,000 to 950,000 distinct CDR3 sequences, 43% seen once. The sample consisted of blood. The receptors stem from a woman aged 60-75 years in good health. Both conserved end residues are part of each CDR3. The D gene is left open where the match is weak. Clone size is shown for a subset of rows, as once, few, many or a class of expanded clone.

D gene	V gene	clone size	J gene	CDR3 DNA	CDR3 protein
NA	TRBV20-1	few	TRBJ2-4	TGCAGTGCTAGTGAGTCGCAGGGGACTTCGGAAGAGCAGTACTTC	CSASESQGTSEEQYF
TRBD1	TRBV12-3/TRBV12-4	NA	TRBJ1-6	TGTGCCAGCAGTTTGGACAGGGGATTTTCACCCCCCCACTTT	CASSLDRGFSPPHF
TRBD2	TRBV4-2	few	TRBJ2-5	TGTGCCAGCGGGACTAGCGGGATTGAGGAGACCCAGTACTTC	CASGTSGIEETQYF
TRBD2	TRBV20-1	few	TRBJ2-7	TGCAGTGCTAGCTACGCTAGCGGCTACGAGCAGTACTTC	CSASYASGYEQYF
NA	TRBV6-6	NA	TRBJ2-5	TGTGCCAGCAGTTACATGTTAGGGATTAGCCAAGAGACCCAGTACTTC	CASSYMLGISQETQYF
NA	TRBV5-1	NA	TRBJ1-1	TGCGCCAGCAGCTTGGCCCCAGCTACGAACACTGAAGCTTTCTTT	CASSLAPATNTEAFF
NA	TRBV20-1	NA	TRBJ1-2	TGCAGTGCTTCGAAGTGGGGGCTCATCTATGGCTACACCTTC	CSASKWGLIYGYTF
TRBD2	TRBV20-1	NA	TRBJ2-3	TGCAGTGCCCCCAGACTAGCGGGAGGAGGTGATACGCAGTATTTT	CSAPRLAGGGDTQYF
NA	TRBV10-3	NA	TRBJ1-4	TGTGCCATCAGTGAGGCCATCCCTGAAAAACTGTTTTTT	CAISEAIPEKLFF
TRBD2	TRBV7-2	few	TRBJ2-2	TGTGCCAGCAGCTTAGGAGCGGGGGGGAACACCGGGGAGCTGTTTTTT	CASSLGAGGNTGELFF
NA	TRBV5-1	NA	TRBJ2-1	TGCGCCAGCAGCTTGGCGTGGAGGGATGAGCAGTTCTTC	CASSLAWRDEQFF
NA	TRBV6-1	once	TRBJ1-3	TGTGCCAGCAGTGAGGGGGTTTTAAACACCATATATTTT	CASSEGVLNTIYF
NA	TRBV12-3/TRBV12-4	NA	TRBJ1-6	TGTGCCAGCAGGTTACCCTGGGATAATTCACCCCTCCACTTT	CASRLPWDNSPLHF
TRBD1	TRBV12-3/TRBV12-4	NA	TRBJ2-3	TGTGCCAGCAAGCGGGACAGGGTAAGGGCGCAGTATTTT	CASKRDRVRAQYF
TRBD2	TRBV20-1	few	TRBJ2-3	TGCAGTGCAGTTCCTAGCGGGGGGGCGGATACGCAGTATTTT	CSAVPSGGADTQYF
NA	TRBV7-6	few	TRBJ2-1	TGTGCCAGCAGCCAGGGACTTAACTACAATGAGCAGTTCTTC	CASSQGLNYNEQFF
NA	TRBV18	NA	TRBJ2-5	TGTGCCAGCTCACCACCATGGGGCATAGAGACCCAGTACTTC	CASSPPWGIETQYF
TRBD1	TRBV6-5	NA	TRBJ2-7	TGTGCCAGCAGTTCCCCACCCGGGACAGGGAGCTACGAGCAGTACTTC	CASSSPPGTGSYEQYF
NA	TRBV7-2	NA	TRBJ2-1	TGTGCCAGCAGCCAGCGCCGTGAGCAGTTCTTC	CASSQRREQFF
NA	TRBV7-2	NA	TRBJ2-4	TGTGCCAGCAGCTTAGCGGACACTATAGCCAAAAACATTCAGTACTTC	CASSLADTIAKNIQYF
NA	TRBV7-9	NA	TRBJ1-4	TGTGCCAGCAGCCGGGAAGTGGCTAATGAAAAACTGTTTTTT	CASSREVANEKLFF
NA	TRBV29-1	many	TRBJ2-1	TGCAGCGTTGCGTTTTACAATGAGCAGTTCTTC	CSVAFYNEQFF
TRBD2	TRBV7-2	many	TRBJ2-3	TGTGCCAGCAGCTTAGACCCTAGCGGGAGGCCTAGCACAGATACGCAGTATTTT	CASSLDPSGRPSTDTQYF
NA	TRBV7-9	NA	TRBJ2-7	TGTGCCAGCAGCCCCGACTGGAAAGACTACGAGCAGTACTTC	CASSPDWKDYEQYF
TRBD1	TRBV28	NA	TRBJ1-2	TGTGCCGGCAGCAAAATCGACAGGGCAGGCTACACCTTC	CAGSKIDRAGYTF
TRBD1	TRBV28	few	TRBJ2-7	TGTGCCAGCAGTTTATGGGGGCAGGGGGACTACGAGCAGTACTTC	CASSLWGQGDYEQYF
NA	TRBV7-2	NA	TRBJ1-1	TGTGCCAGCAGCTTAGTAGGGAGCGAGCGAGAGGCTTTCTTT	CASSLVGSEREAFF
NA	TRBV7-9	NA	TRBJ2-1	TGTGCCAGCAGCTTGTCGGGGTTCGGGAATGAGCAGTTCTTC	CASSLSGFGNEQFF
TRBD1	TRBV10-3	many	TRBJ2-7	TGTGCCATCAGCGGACAGGCTCCTTACTACGAGCAGTACTTC	CAISGQAPYYEQYF
TRBD2	TRBV5-8	few	TRBJ2-1	TGTGCCAGCACTCCTAGCGGGAGCGCCCTGGGAGATGAGCAGTTCTTC	CASTPSGSALGDEQFF
TRBD1	TRBV5-6	NA	TRBJ1-5	TGTGCCAGCAGCTTGACAGGGGGGACCAATCAGCCCCAGCATTTT	CASSLTGGTNQPQHF
TRBD1	TRBV5-1	few	TRBJ1-1	TGCGCCAGCAGCTTGGGTTGGACAGGGGGCCGGAGCACTGAAGCTTTCTTT	CASSLGWTGGRSTEAFF
NA	TRBV4-2	NA	TRBJ1-4	TGTGCCAGCAGCCAAGGGGCAGCAGCAACTAATGAAAAACTGTTTTTT	CASSQGAAATNEKLFF